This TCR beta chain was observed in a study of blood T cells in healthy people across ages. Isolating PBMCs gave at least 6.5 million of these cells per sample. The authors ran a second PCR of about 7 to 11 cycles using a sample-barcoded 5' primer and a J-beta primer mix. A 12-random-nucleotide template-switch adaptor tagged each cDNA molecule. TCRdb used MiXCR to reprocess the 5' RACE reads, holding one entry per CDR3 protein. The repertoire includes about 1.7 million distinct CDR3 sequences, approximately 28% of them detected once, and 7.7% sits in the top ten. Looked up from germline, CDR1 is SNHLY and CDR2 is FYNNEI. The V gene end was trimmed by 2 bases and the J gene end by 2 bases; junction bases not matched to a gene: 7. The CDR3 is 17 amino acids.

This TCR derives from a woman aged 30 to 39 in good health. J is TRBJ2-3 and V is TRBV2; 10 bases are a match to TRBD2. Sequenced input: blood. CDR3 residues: CASSETGAGGYTDTQYF. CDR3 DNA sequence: TGTGCCAGCAGTGAAACAGGAGCGGGGGGGTACACAGATACGCAGTATTTT.